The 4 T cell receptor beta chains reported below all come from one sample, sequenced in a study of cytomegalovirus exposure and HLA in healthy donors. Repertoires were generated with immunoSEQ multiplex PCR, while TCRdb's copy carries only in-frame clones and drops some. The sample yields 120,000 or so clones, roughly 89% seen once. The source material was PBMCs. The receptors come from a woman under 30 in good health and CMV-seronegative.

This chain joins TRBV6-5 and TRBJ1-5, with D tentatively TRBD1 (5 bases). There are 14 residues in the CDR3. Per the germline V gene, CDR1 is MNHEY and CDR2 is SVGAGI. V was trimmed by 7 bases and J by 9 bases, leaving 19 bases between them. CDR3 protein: CASTHQGDLGPQHF. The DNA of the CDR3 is TGTGCCAGCACTCACCAAGGGGATTTAGGGCCCCAGCATTTT.

The CDR3 coding sequence is TGTGCCAGCAGTTCACAGGGCTTCACTGAAGCTTTCTTT. Amino acids: CASSSQGFTEAFF. This sequence joins TRBV6-1 and TRBJ1-1; the D gene is possibly TRBD1 (6 bases). The germline V and J ends were trimmed by 5 bases and 4 bases, with 11 bases remaining between them. There are 13 residues in the CDR3. Germline CDR1 reads MNHNS; CDR2 reads SASEGT.

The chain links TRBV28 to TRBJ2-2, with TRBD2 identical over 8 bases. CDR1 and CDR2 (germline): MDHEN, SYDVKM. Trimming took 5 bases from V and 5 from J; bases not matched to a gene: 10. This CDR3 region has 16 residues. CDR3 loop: CASSQLLVAGTGELFF. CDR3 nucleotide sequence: TGTGCCAGCAGTCAACTTTTGGTAGCGGGGACCGGGGAGCTGTTTTTT.

The CDR3 bases are TGTGCCAGAAGCTGGGGGACAGGGGCCTACTACGAGCAGTACGTC. Encoded protein: CARSWGTGAYYEQYV. V and J are TRBV5-3 and TRBJ2-7; 10 bases are shared with TRBD1. TRBV5-3 is an open reading frame whose function is uncertain. The CDR3 contains 15 residues. V lost 3 bases to trimming and J lost 3 bases; unmatched junction nucleotides: 6.